The subject of this entry is one T cell receptor beta chain. The antigen remains undetermined. Using a J-beta primer mix together with a sample-barcoded 5' primer, a second PCR was run for roughly 7 to 11 cycles. Each cDNA molecule carried a tag from a template-switch adaptor that contained 12 random nucleotides. Each CDR3 protein is one row after TCRdb ran MiXCR on the 5' RACE reads. The table lists 550,000 to 750,000 distinct CDR3 sequences, about 21% of them singletons, with 3.5% to 4% in the top ten. This entry belongs to a study of blood T cells in healthy people across ages. Study-wide results and limits: With unsorted PBMCs, a conclusive comparison of naive versus antigen-experienced cells was not possible. Higher diversity, along with more naive CD4+ cells, distinguished long-lived donors from aged donors.

This CDR3 has 15 residues. The V and J ends lost 3 bases and 2 bases, in that order; junction bases with no gene match: 3. V and J are TRBV12-3 or TRBV12-4 and TRBJ2-1; 8 bases line up with TRBD2. The sequence derives from a man in his 70s in good health. Sequencing input: blood. CDR3 in DNA: TGTGCCAGCAGTTTGTGGCGGGGGGCCTACAATGAGCAGTTCTTC. Translated: CASSLWRGAYNEQFF.